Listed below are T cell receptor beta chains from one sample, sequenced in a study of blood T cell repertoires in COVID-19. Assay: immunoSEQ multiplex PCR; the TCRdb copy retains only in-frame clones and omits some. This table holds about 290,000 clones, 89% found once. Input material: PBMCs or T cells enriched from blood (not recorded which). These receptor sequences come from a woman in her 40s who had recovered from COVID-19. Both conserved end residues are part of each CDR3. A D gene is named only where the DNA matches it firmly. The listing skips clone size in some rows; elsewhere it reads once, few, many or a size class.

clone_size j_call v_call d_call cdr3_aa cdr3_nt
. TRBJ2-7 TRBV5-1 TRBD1 CASSSATGKTVQQYF TGCGCCAGCAGCTCGGCGACAGGGAAGACTGTACAGCAGTACTTC
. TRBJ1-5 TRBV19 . CASSDQGGYSNQPQHF TGTGCCAGTAGTGACCAGGGAGGATATAGCAATCAGCCCCAGCATTTT
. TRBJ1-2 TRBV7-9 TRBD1 CASNSGEDRADYGYTF TGTGCCAGCAACTCCGGAGAGGACAGGGCGGACTATGGCTACACCTTC
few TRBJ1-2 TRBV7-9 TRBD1 CASSPWGDRFYGYTF TGTGCCAGCAGCCCGTGGGGGGACAGATTTTATGGCTACACCTTC
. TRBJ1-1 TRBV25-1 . CASSERGGRNTEAFF TGTGCCAGCAGTGAACGAGGGGGAAGGAACACTGAAGCTTTCTTT
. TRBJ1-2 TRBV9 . CASSGGRIYGYTF TGTGCCAGCAGCGGAGGGAGGATCTATGGCTACACCTTC
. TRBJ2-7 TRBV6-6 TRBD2 CASSPTSGPYEQYF TGTGCCAGCAGTCCAACTAGCGGTCCCTACGAGCAGTACTTC
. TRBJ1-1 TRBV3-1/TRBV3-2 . CASSHTIQGNTEAFF TGTGCCAGCAGCCATACTATCCAGGGGAACACTGAAGCTTTCTTT
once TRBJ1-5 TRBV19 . CASRRTGPNSNQPQHF TGTGCCAGTAGGCGAACAGGACCAAATAGCAATCAGCCCCAGCATTTT
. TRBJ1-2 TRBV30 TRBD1 CAWSETGINYGYTF TGTGCCTGGAGCGAGACAGGGATTAACTATGGCTACACCTTC
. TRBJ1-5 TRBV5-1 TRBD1 CASSLEAGGSQPQHF TGCGCCAGCAGCTTGGAGGCAGGGGGCAGTCAGCCCCAGCATTTT
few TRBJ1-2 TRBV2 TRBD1 CASTGQGDYTF TGTGCCAGCACCGGACAGGGAGACTACACCTTC
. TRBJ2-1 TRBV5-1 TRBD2 CASSFLGIAGGYNEQFF TGCGCCAGCAGCTTTCTCGGGATAGCGGGAGGGTACAATGAGCAGTTCTTC
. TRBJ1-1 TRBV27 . CASSLVGGGAVNTEAFF TGTGCCAGCAGTTTAGTAGGGGGGGGCGCCGTGAACACTGAAGCTTTCTTT
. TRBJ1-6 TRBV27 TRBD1 CASSLWNRGTNSPLHF TGTGCCAGCAGTTTATGGAACAGGGGGACTAATTCACCCCTCCACTTT
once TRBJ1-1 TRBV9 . CASSVGGAEAFF TGTGCCAGCAGCGTAGGGGGGGCTGAAGCTTTCTTT
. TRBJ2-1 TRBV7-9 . CASSLTGTRTNEQFF TGTGCCAGCAGCCTAACCGGGACTCGCACCAATGAGCAGTTCTTC
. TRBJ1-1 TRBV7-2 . CASSLAPGFEAFF TGTGCCAGCAGCTTAGCCCCAGGCTTCGAAGCTTTCTTT
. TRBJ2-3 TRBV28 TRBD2 CASSSGGDTDTQYF TGTGCCAGCTCGTCCGGGGGGGACACAGATACGCAGTATTTT
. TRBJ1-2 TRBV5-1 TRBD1 CASSLGAGTEGYTF TGCGCCAGCAGCTTGGGGGCCGGGACAGAAGGCTACACCTTC
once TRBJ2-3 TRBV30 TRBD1 CAWSAGTGAPYTDTQYF TGTGCCTGGAGTGCCGGGACAGGGGCCCCTTACACAGATACGCAGTATTTT
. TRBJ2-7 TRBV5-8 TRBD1 CASSPPPGTGGRYEQYF TGTGCCAGCAGCCCCCCGCCCGGGACAGGGGGCAGGTACGAGCAGTACTTC
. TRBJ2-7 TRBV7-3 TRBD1 CASSLDRSYEQYF TGTGCCAGCAGCCTGGACAGGTCCTACGAGCAGTACTTC
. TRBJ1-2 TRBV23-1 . CASSQMAGGGYTF TGCGCCAGCAGTCAGATGGCGGGGGGCGGCTACACCTTC
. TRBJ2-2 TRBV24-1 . CATSDSRGVTGELFF TGTGCCACCAGTGATTCCCGGGGAGTCACCGGGGAGCTGTTTTTT
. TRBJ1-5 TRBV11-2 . CASSFGRNQPQHF TGTGCCAGCAGCTTCGGTAGAAATCAGCCCCAGCATTTT
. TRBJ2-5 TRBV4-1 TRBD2 CASSQGSGDQETQYF TGCGCCAGCAGCCAAGGTAGCGGGGACCAAGAGACCCAGTACTTC
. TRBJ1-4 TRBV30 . CAWDNKGRGKGEKLFF TGTGCCTGGGACAACAAAGGGCGAGGGAAGGGAGAAAAACTGTTTTTT
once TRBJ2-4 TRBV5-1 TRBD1 CASSATGERSKNIQYF TGCGCCAGCAGCGCGACAGGGGAGAGGTCCAAAAACATTCAGTACTTC
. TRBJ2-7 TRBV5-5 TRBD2 CASSLGRSGRANEQYF TGTGCCAGCAGCTTGGGGAGAAGCGGGAGGGCCAACGAGCAGTACTTC
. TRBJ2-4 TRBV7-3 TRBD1 CASSWTGGNGNIQYF TGTGCCAGCAGCTGGACAGGGGGTAATGGAAACATTCAGTACTTC
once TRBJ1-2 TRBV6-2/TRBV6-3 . CASSNEPANYGYTF TGTGCCAGCAGTAACGAGCCGGCTAACTATGGCTACACCTTC
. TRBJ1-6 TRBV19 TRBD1 CASRHRGDSPLHF TGTGCCAGTAGGCACAGGGGGGATTCACCCCTCCACTTT
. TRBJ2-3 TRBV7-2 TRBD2 CASSLGRLAATDTQYF TGTGCCAGCAGCTTAGGGAGACTAGCGGCCACAGATACGCAGTATTTT
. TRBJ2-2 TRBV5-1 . CASSLVPGNTGELFF TGCGCCAGCAGCTTGGTCCCGGGGAACACCGGGGAGCTGTTTTTT
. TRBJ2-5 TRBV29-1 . CSGSPGETQYF TGCAGCGGGTCCCCCGGAGAGACCCAGTACTTC
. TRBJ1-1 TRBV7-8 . CASSLRNGNTEAFF TGTGCCAGCAGCCTCCGTAACGGGAACACTGAAGCTTTCTTT
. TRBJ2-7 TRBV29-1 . CSVGFENEQYF TGCAGCGTTGGATTTGAGAACGAGCAGTACTTC
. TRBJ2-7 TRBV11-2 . CASSQSRYEQYF TGTGCCAGCAGCCAATCGCGATACGAGCAGTACTTC
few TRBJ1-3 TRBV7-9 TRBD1 CASSLGRTGTSGNTIYF TGTGCCAGCAGCTTAGGCCGGACAGGGACTTCTGGAAACACCATATATTTT
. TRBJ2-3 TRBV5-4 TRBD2 CASSFGGARTDTQYF TGTGCCAGCAGCTTCGGGGGGGCCCGGACAGATACGCAGTATTTT
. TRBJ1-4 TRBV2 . CASSARRGFNEKLFF TGTGCCAGCAGTGCTAGGAGGGGTTTTAATGAAAAACTGTTTTTT
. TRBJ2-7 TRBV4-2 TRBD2 CASSQDHLAGYEQYF TGTGCCAGCAGCCAAGATCATCTAGCGGGGTACGAGCAGTACTTC
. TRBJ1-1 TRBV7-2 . CASSSPGRGNTEAFF TGTGCCAGCAGCTCCCCCGGCCGGGGGAACACTGAAGCTTTCTTT
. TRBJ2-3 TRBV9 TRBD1 CASSASGQGGTDTQYF TGTGCCAGCAGCGCTAGTGGGCAGGGGGGCACAGATACGCAGTATTTT